Following are 27 T cell receptor beta chains from one sample sequenced in a study of OX40 agonist ivuxolimab in advanced cancers. Assay used: immunoSEQ multiplex PCR; TCRdb lists only in-frame clones, some missing. The profile shows roughly 80,000 clones, 90% of them singletons. This material consisted of CD4+ or CD8+ T cells sorted from blood, taken in a trial of the OX40 agonist ivuxolimab. These receptor sequences come from an adult with an advanced solid tumor such as melanoma, head and neck, liver or kidney cancer.

The V and J genes are TRBV7-6 and TRBJ2-5, with 7 nucleotides matching TRBD1. V lost 5 bases, J lost 1 base, and 4 bases stayed unmatched. This CDR3 contains 14 residues. The germline V gene has CDR1 SGHVS and CDR2 FNYEAQ. As DNA, the CDR3 is TGTGCCAGCAGCCCCCGGGACAGCCAAGAGACCCAGTACTTC. Translation: CASSPRDSQETQYF.

V gene TRBV10-3 combines with J gene TRBJ2-3; 13 bases are a match to TRBD2. J was trimmed by 3 bases and V by 4 bases; bases with no gene match: 4. This CDR3 is built from 16 residues. Germline-derived CDR1 and CDR2 are ENHRY and SYGVKD. The CDR3 sequence: CAISGGTSGTTDTQYF. Here the CDR3 DNA reads TGTGCCATCAGTGGGGGGACTAGCGGGACAACAGATACGCAGTATTTT.

The rearrangement uses TRBV7-9 and TRBJ1-1; 9 bases fit TRBD1. With V trimmed by 7 bases and J by 1 base, 10 bases remained unmatched. CDR1 SEHNR and CDR2 FQNEAQ come from the germline V gene (reference sequence). The CDR3 length is 16 residues. CDR3 sequence: CASTRGGTGPNTEAFF. In nucleotides, the CDR3 is TGTGCCAGCACTAGGGGGGGGACAGGGCCGAACACTGAAGCTTTCTTT. Full variable domain (outside the CDR3, taken from reference TRBV7-9 and TRBJ1-1): DTGVSQNPRHKITKRGQNVTFRCDPISEHNRLYWYRQTLGQGPEFLTYFQNEAQLEKSRLLSDRFSAERPKGSFSTLEIQRTEQGDSAMYLCASTRGGTGPNTEAFFGQGTRLTVV.

The chain couples TRBV28 to TRBJ1-5; 9 bases are a match to TRBD1. This CDR3 has 15 amino acids. Germline V lookup: CDR1 MDHEN, CDR2 SYDVKM. The V and J ends lost 5 bases and 5 bases, in that order; junction bases with no gene match: 7. The CDR3 DNA is TGTGCCAGCAGTCCCCGGGGGACAGGGCATCAGCCCCAGCATTTT. Protein: CASSPRGTGHQPQHF.

V usage is TRBV28 and J usage is TRBJ2-1; the D gene is possibly TRBD2 (6 bases). Trimming pared 3 bases from V and 5 bases from J, leaving 14 bases between. CDR3 length: 15 residues. Germline V gene sequence: CDR1 MDHEN, CDR2 SYDVKM. CDR3 nucleotide sequence: TGTGCCAGCAGTTTGCGGGACCCGACTCACAATGAGCAGTTCTTC. The encoded protein is CASSLRDPTHNEQFF.

The chain carries TRBV5-4 and TRBJ2-3; 10 positions match TRBD2. The V gene's germline CDR1 is SGHNT and CDR2 YYREEE (reference sequence). This CDR3 region has 16 residues. The ends lost 2 bases at V and 10 bases at J; junction bases unmatched: 13. CDR3 protein: CASSLPAGGQLSAQYF. The CDR3 DNA is TGTGCCAGCAGCTTACCAGCGGGAGGGCAGCTATCCGCGCAGTATTTT.

The chain uses TRBV7-2 and TRBJ2-3; D unresolved. CDR1 and CDR2 from the germline V gene are SGHTA and FQGNSA. The ends were cut back, 2 bases at V and 6 bases at J, with 6 bases in the middle. The CDR3 contains 12 residues. The CDR3 loop is CASSLTSDTQYF. CDR3 sequence (DNA): TGTGCCAGCAGCTTAACATCCGATACGCAGTATTTT.

The chain combines TRBV2 with TRBJ2-3, with D hard to call. With 6 bases removed from V and 0 bases from J, the gap between germline ends came to 13 bases. CDR3 length equals 15 residues. Germline V gives CDR1 SNHLY, CDR2 FYNNEI. The CDR3 loop is CASRRSDTSTDTQYF. The CDR3 region has the DNA TGTGCCAGCAGACGGAGCGATACTAGCACAGATACGCAGTATTTT.

J is TRBJ2-5 and V is TRBV2, with a tentative D call TRBD2 (6 bases). V was clipped by 9 bases and J by 4 bases, with 6 bases between them. CDR1 and CDR2 (germline): SNHLY, FYNNEI. The CDR3 totals 10 residues. The CDR3 region is CARGGETQYF. CDR3 nucleotides: TGTGCCAGGGGGGGAGAGACCCAGTACTTC.

This sequence joins TRBV7-2 and TRBJ2-1; tentative D call: TRBD1 (6 bases). V was pared by 1 base and J by 7 bases, with 8 bases between. This CDR3 contains 13 residues. CDR1 is SGHTA and CDR2 is FQGNSA in the germline V gene. The CDR3: CASSLGTENEQFF. CDR3 bases: TGTGCCAGCAGCTTAGGGACAGAAAATGAGCAGTTCTTC.

J is TRBJ1-2 and V is TRBV13, with unresolved D. The CDR3 is made up of 14 amino acids. Germline V lookup: CDR1 PRHDT, CDR2 FYEKMQ (reference sequence). V shed 4 bases and J shed 6 bases, with 15 bases lying between them. The CDR3 bases are TGTGCCAGCAGCTCCTCTCCCAGGATTCATGGCTACACCTTC. It encodes CASSSSPRIHGYTF.

The V call is TRBV18, the J call TRBJ2-5; a weak D match, TRBD2 (6 bases). Per the germline V gene, CDR1 is KGHSH and CDR2 is LQKENI. This CDR3 region has 21 residues. Deletions cut 0 bases from V and 2 bases from J, with 28 bases between. The CDR3, as DNA: TGTGCCAGCTCACCACCGAATGTAAGGCCTAGCGCCAGTACGTTACAAGAGACCCAGTACTTC. It yields the protein CASSPPNVRPSASTLQETQYF.

The chain is built from TRBV27 and TRBJ2-1; no reliable D call. V lost 6 bases and J 0 bases, leaving 9 bases between the germline ends. CDR3 length equals 14 residues. CDR1 is MNHEY and CDR2 is SMNVEV in the germline V gene (reference sequence). The CDR3 region has the DNA TGTGCCAGCAGGGTTAGGGCCTCCTACAATGAGCAGTTCTTC. Its protein product is CASRVRASYNEQFF.

The chain uses TRBV6-6 and TRBJ2-7, with D hard to call. The CDR3 is 11 residues long. V lost 6 bases to trimming and J lost 3 bases, with 6 bases between them. Looked up from germline, CDR1 is MNHNY and CDR2 is SVGAGI (reference sequence). Here the CDR3 DNA reads TGTGCCAGCAGCCATAACTACGAGCAGTACTTC. This gives the protein CASSHNYEQYF.

The chain carries TRBV30 and TRBJ2-7; TRBD1 matches 7 bases. CDR1 and CDR2 (germline): GTSNPN, SVGIG (reference sequence). The CDR3 is 14 amino acids. V lost 4 bases to trimming and J lost 0 bases; unmatched junction nucleotides: 6. CDR3 in DNA: TGTGCCTGGATTTTTGACAGGGTCTCCTACGAGCAGTACTTC. It specifies CAWIFDRVSYEQYF.

J is TRBJ2-7 and V is TRBV7-9; TRBD1 is a possible D gene (6 bases). V was shortened by 2 bases and J by 4 bases, with 9 bases between the two germline ends. Germline assignment: CDR1 SEHNR and CDR2 FQNEAQ (reference sequence). The CDR3 runs to 13 residues. The CDR3, as DNA: TGTGCCAGCAGCTTAAATCAGGGGTACGAGCAGTACTTC. It translates to CASSLNQGYEQYF.

This clone has a single count. This same CDR3 is encoded by further DNA sequences in the sample. The genes are TRBV18 and TRBJ2-3; D gene uncertain. Trimming took off 2 bases at V and 2 bases at J, with 2 bases between the two ends. CDR3 length equals 12 residues. The germline gives CDR1 KGHSH, CDR2 LQKENI. The CDR3, as DNA: TGTGCCAGCTCACCAAACACAGATACGCAGTATTTT. Amino acids: CASSPNTDTQYF.

The V and J genes are TRBV7-2 and TRBJ1-5; a weak D match, TRBD1 (6 bases). Deletions cut 2 bases from V and 7 bases from J, with 15 bases between. Germline values: CDR1 SGHTA, CDR2 FQGNSA. This CDR3 region has 15 residues. As DNA, the CDR3 is TGTGCCAGCAGCTTATCAGTGGGGGGGGCGCAGCCCCAGCATTTT. Translation gives CASSLSVGGAQPQHF.

DNA for the CDR3: TGTGCCAGCAGGCCATCGGAGAATGAGCAGTTCTTC. Translated, it gives CASRPSENEQFF. This sequence joins TRBV28 and TRBJ2-1; D unclear. CDR1 and CDR2 (germline): MDHEN, SYDVKM. The CDR3 loop spans 12 amino acids. Trimming removed 6 bases at V and 7 bases at J, with 10 bases between.

About this clone itself: The sample carries other DNA sequences with the same CDR3. The rearrangement links TRBV29-1 to TRBJ2-1, with 7 bases fitting TRBD1. CDR3 length: 14 amino acids. V lost 3 bases, J lost 4 bases, and 6 bases stayed unmatched. The V gene's germline CDR1 is SQVTM and CDR2 ANQGSEA. CDR3: CSVDKGALYNEQFF. CDR3 in DNA: TGCAGCGTTGATAAGGGGGCCTTGTACAATGAGCAGTTCTTC.

This clone was seen only once. The chain is built from TRBV28 and TRBJ1-2, with unresolved D. V lost 3 bases and J lost 1, with 15 bases in between. Germline V gives CDR1 MDHEN, CDR2 SYDVKM. CDR3 length equals 16 residues. CDR3 DNA: TGTGCCAGCAGTTTGGATCTGGGCGGTCTTAACTATGGCTACACCTTC. As protein: CASSLDLGGLNYGYTF.

This chain links TRBV11-3 with TRBJ2-1, with D perhaps TRBD1 (5 bases). The V gene lost 7 bases and the J gene lost 7 bases, with 11 bases spanning the gap. The germline V gene has CDR1 SGHNT and CDR2 YENEEA. The CDR3 consists of 12 residues. The CDR3 spells CASKIGANEQFF. The CDR3 region has the DNA TGTGCCAGCAAGATAGGGGCTAATGAGCAGTTCTTC.

The gene calls are TRBV6-5 and TRBJ2-3; D perhaps matches TRBD1 (6 bases). Germline CDR1 reads MNHEY; CDR2 reads SVGAGI. With 6 bases removed from V and 2 bases from J, the gap between germline ends came to 9 bases. The CDR3 loop spans 13 amino acids. CDR3 sequence (DNA): TGTGCCAGCAGAAGGGACAACACAGATACGCAGTATTTT. Translating gives CASRRDNTDTQYF.

This chain uses TRBV27 with TRBJ1-5, with a possible D match to TRBD1 (6 bases). Germline values: CDR1 MNHEY, CDR2 SMNVEV (reference sequence). V lost 5 bases and J lost 2, with 16 bases in between. This CDR3 spans 16 amino acids. CDR3 in DNA: TGTGCCAGCAGTCCCCGCCGGAACAGGGGCAATCAGCCCCAGCATTTT. This encodes CASSPRRNRGNQPQHF.

The chain employs TRBV18 and TRBJ2-2; D remains ambiguous. The CDR3 consists of 17 residues. The ends were cut back, 4 bases at V and 1 base at J, with 16 bases in the middle. Per germline, CDR1 KGHSH and CDR2 LQKENI. This CDR3 reads CASSLDTGAWNTGELFF. For the CDR3, the DNA is TGTGCCAGCTCACTAGACACCGGAGCGTGGAACACCGGGGAGCTGTTTTTT.

The gene calls are TRBV19 and TRBJ1-5; 10 positions match TRBD1. V shed 1 base, J shed 10 bases, and the junction held 4 bases outside the gene matches. CDR1 and CDR2 from the germline V gene are LNHDA and SQIVND (reference sequence). The CDR3 consists of 14 residues. CDR3 protein: CASSIGTGGQPQHF. CDR3 sequence (DNA): TGTGCCAGTAGTATAGGGACAGGGGGTCAACCCCAGCATTTT.

The V call is TRBV18, the J call TRBJ1-5, with TRBD1 matching 10 bases. Trimming took 6 bases from V and 6 from J; bases not matched to a gene: 5. The germline gives CDR1 KGHSH, CDR2 LQKENI. The CDR3 has 14 amino acids. CDR3 sequence: CASSQGQGSQPQHF. The CDR3 coding sequence is TGTGCCAGCTCCCAGGGACAGGGGAGTCAGCCCCAGCATTTT.